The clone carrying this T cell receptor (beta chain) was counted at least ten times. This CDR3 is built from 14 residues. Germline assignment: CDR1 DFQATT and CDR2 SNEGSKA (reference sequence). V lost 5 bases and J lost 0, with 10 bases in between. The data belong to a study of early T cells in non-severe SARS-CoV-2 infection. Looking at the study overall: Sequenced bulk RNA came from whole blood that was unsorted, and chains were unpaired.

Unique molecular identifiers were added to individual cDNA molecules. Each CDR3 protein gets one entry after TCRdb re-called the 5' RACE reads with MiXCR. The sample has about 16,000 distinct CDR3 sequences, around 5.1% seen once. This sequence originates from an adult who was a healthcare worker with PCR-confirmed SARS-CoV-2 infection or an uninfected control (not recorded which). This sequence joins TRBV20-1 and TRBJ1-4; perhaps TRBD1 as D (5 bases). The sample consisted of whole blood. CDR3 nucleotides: TGCAGTGCTTCTACAGGTGCAACTAATGAAAAACTGTTTTTT. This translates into CSASTGATNEKLFF.